This T cell receptor beta chain was identified during a study of blood T cells in healthy people across ages. General study points: Older individuals had lower TCR beta diversity per million T cells (the decline was roughly linear). Across samples, TCR beta diversity tracked strongly with naive T cell percentage. Higher diversity and more naive CD4+ cells were features of long-lived donors, compared to aged donors.

A second PCR, run for about 6 to 11 cycles, used a sample-barcoded 5' primer plus a J-beta primer mix. In TCRdb, the 5' RACE reads were re-called with MiXCR into one record per CDR3 protein. The table has fewer than 750,000 distinct CDR3 sequences, around half seen once. Every sample had a minimum of 6 million PBMCs isolated. Points on this clonotype: Its cognate antigen is unknown.

Per the germline V gene, CDR1 is SQVTM and CDR2 is ANQGSEA. This CDR3 region has 12 residues. V was pared by 4 bases and J by 5 bases, with 11 bases between. The material sequenced was blood. This receptor was obtained from a man older than 75 in good health. J is TRBJ2-5 and V is TRBV29-1, with D perhaps TRBD1 (5 bases). CDR3 DNA sequence: TGCAGCGTTGTAGGGGATTCGGAGACCCAGTACTTC. This translates into CSVVGDSETQYF.